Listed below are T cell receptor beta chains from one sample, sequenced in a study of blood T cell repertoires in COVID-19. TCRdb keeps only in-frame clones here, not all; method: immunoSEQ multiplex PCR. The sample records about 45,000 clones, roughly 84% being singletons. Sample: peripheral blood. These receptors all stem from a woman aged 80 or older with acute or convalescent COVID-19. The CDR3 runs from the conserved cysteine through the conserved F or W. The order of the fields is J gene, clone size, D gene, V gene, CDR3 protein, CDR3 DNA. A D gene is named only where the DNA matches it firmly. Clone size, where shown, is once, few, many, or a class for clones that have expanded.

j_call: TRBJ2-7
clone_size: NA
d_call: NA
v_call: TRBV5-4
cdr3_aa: CASSLAGAGYEQYF
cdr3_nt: TGTGCCAGCAGCTTGGCTGGGGCAGGCTACGAGCAGTACTTC

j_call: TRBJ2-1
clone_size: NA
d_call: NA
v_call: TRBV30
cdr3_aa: CAWSVLLNEQFF
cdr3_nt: TGTGCCTGGAGTGTACTGCTGAATGAGCAGTTCTTC

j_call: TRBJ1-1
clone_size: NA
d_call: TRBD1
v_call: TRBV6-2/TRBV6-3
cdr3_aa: CASSYPRGMLNTEAFF
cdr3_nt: TGTGCCAGCAGTTACCCCAGGGGGATGCTGAACACTGAAGCTTTCTTT

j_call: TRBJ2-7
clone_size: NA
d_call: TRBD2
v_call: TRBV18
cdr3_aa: CASSTGTSGSREQYF
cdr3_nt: TGTGCCAGCTCAACCGGGACTAGCGGGAGTCGCGAGCAGTACTTC

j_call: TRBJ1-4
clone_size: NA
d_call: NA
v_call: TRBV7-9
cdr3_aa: CASSPTGSVTNEKLFF
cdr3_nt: TGTGCCAGCAGCCCTACAGGGTCGGTAACTAATGAAAAACTGTTTTTT

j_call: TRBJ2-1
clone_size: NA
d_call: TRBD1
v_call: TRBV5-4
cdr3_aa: CASSLRQGVNEQFF
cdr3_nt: TGTGCCAGCAGCTTGAGACAGGGGGTTAATGAGCAGTTCTTC

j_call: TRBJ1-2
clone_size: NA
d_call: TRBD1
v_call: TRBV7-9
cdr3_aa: CASSPRPGQGGDGYTF
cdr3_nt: TGTGCCAGCAGCCCAAGACCGGGACAGGGTGGAGATGGCTACACCTTC

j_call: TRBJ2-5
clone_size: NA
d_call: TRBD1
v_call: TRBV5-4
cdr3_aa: CASSRTTGGGETQYF
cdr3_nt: TGTGCCAGCAGCCGAACGACAGGGGGCGGGGAGACCCAGTACTTC

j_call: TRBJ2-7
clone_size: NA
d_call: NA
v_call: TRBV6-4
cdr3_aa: CARPGVTLYEQYF
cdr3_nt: TGTGCCAGACCGGGGGTTACCCTCTACGAGCAGTACTTC

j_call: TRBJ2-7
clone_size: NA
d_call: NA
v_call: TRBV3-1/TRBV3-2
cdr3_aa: CASSQEGGGYEQYF
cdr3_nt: TGTGCCAGCAGCCAAGAGGGAGGAGGGTACGAGCAGTACTTC

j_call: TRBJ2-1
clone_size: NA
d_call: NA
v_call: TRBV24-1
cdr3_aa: CATSDPVDNEQFF
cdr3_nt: TGTGCCACCAGTGACCCCGTAGACAATGAGCAGTTCTTC

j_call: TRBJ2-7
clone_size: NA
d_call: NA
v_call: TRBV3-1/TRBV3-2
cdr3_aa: CASSDTYGGPYEQYF
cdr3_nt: TGTGCCAGCAGCGACACTTACGGGGGGCCCTACGAGCAGTACTTC

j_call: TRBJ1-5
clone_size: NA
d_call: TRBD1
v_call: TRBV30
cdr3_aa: CAWSGQGYQPQHF
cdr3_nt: TGTGCCTGGAGTGGACAGGGCTACCAGCCCCAGCATTTT

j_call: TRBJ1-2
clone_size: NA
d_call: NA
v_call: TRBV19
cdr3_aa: CATGGGYTF
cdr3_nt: TGTGCGACAGGCGGCGGCTACACCTTC

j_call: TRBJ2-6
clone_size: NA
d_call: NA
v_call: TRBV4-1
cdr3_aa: CASSQGGGANVLTF
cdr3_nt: TGCGCCAGCAGCCAAGGCGGCGGGGCCAACGTCCTGACTTTC

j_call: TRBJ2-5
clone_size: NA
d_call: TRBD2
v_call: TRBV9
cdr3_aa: CASSVSTSGSGETQYF
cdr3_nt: TGTGCCAGCAGCGTATCTACTAGCGGCAGCGGGGAGACCCAGTACTTC

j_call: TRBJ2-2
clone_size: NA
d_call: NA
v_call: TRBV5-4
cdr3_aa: CASSLGLGGGNTGELFF
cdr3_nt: TGTGCCAGCAGCTTGGGGCTGGGGGGTGGAAACACCGGGGAGCTGTTTTTT

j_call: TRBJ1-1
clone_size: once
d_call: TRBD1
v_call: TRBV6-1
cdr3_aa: CASSEDRGDTEAFF
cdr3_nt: TGTGCCAGCAGTGAAGACAGGGGAGACACTGAAGCTTTCTTT

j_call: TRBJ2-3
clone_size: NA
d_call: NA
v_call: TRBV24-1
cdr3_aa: CATGEQGTSTDTQYF
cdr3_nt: TGTGCCACCGGGGAACAGGGGACTAGCACAGATACGCAGTATTTT

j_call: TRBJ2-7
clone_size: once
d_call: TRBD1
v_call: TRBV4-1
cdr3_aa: CASSQGQASTEQYF
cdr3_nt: TGCGCCAGCAGCCAGGGACAGGCCTCCACCGAGCAGTACTTC

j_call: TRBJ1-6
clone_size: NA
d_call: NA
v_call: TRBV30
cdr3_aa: CAWSVLENSPLHF
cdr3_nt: TGTGCCTGGAGTGTACTTGAGAATTCACCCCTCCACTTT

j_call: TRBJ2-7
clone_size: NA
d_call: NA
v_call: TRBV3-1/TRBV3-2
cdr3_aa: CASSQDQGSSYEQYF
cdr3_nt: TGTGCCAGCAGCCAAGATCAGGGGAGCTCCTACGAGCAGTACTTC

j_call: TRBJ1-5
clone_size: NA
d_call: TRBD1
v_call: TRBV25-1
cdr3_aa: CASSDGRGTINQPQHF
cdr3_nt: TGTGCCAGCAGTGATGGCAGGGGGACGATCAATCAGCCCCAGCATTTT

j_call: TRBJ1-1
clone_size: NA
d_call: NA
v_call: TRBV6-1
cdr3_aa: CASSVGPPSF
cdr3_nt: TGTGCCAGCAGTGTGGGGCCGCCTTCCTTT

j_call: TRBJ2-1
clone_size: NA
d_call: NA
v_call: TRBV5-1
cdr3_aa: CASSTGTLDNEQFF
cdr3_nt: TGCGCCAGCAGCACCGGGACTCTCGACAATGAGCAGTTCTTC

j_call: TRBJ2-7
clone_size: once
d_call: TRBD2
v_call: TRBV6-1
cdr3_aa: CASSEALAGAYNEQYF
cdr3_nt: TGTGCCAGCAGTGAAGCTTTAGCGGGGGCCTACAACGAGCAGTACTTC

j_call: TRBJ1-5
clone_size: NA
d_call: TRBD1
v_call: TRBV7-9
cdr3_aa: CASSLEGGENQPQHF
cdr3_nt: TGTGCCAGCAGCTTAGAAGGGGGCGAAAATCAGCCCCAGCATTTT

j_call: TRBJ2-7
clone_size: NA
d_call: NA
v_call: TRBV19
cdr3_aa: CASSIRGAGALWEQYF
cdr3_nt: TGTGCCAGTAGTATCCGGGGGGCAGGGGCCCTCTGGGAGCAGTACTTC

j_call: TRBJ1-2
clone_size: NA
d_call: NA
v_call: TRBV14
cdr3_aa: CASSQGWRGRAVVHYGYTF
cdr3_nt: TGTGCCAGCAGCCAAGGGTGGAGGGGTAGGGCGGTCGTCCACTATGGCTACACCTTC